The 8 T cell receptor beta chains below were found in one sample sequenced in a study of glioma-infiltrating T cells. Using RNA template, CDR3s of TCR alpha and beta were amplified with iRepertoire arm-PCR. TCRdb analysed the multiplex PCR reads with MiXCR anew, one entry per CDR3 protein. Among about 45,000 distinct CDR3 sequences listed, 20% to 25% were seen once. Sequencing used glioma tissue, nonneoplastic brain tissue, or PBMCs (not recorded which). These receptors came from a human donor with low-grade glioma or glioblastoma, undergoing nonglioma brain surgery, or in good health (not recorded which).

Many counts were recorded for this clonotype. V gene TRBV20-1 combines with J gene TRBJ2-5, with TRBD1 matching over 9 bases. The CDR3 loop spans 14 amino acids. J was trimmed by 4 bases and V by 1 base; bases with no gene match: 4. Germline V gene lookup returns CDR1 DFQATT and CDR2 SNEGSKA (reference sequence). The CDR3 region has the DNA TGCAGTGCTAGAGTGAAGGGACAGGGAGAGACCCAGTACTTC. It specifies CSARVKGQGETQYF.

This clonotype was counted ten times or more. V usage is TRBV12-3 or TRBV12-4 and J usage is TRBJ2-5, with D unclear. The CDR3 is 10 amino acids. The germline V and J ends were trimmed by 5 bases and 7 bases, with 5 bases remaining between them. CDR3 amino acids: CASSHGTQYF. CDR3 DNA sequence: TGTGCCAGCAGTCACGGGACCCAGTACTTC.

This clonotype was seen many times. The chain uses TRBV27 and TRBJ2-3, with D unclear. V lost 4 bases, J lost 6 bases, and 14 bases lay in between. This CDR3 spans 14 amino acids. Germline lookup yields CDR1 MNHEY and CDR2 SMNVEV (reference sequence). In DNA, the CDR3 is TGTGCCAGCAGTTCCCTGGCCGGTGGGGATACGCAGTATTTT. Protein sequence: CASSSLAGGDTQYF.

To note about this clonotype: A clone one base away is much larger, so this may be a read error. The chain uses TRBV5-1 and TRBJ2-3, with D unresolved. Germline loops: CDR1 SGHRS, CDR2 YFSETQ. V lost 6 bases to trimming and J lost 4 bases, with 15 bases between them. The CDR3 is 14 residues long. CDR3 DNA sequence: TGCGCCAGCAACTCAAAGGTCACTGCAGATACGCAGTATTTT. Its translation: CASNSKVTADTQYF.

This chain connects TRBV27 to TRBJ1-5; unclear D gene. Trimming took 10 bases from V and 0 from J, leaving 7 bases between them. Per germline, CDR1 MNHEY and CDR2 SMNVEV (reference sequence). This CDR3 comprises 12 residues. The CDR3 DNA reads TGTGCCACTAACGATAGCAATCAGCCCCAGCATTTT. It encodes CATNDSNQPQHF.

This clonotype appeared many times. The CDR3 DNA follows: TGTGCCAGCAGTGATTCCCAGGGGGCGATGAACACTGAAGCTTTCTTT. Its protein product is CASSDSQGAMNTEAFF. The chain carries TRBV2 and TRBJ1-1, with 8 positions matching TRBD1. CDR1 is SNHLY and CDR2 is FYNNEI in the germline V gene. The CDR3 covers 16 residues. Unmatched junction bases numbered 6, after V lost 3 bases and J lost 0 bases.

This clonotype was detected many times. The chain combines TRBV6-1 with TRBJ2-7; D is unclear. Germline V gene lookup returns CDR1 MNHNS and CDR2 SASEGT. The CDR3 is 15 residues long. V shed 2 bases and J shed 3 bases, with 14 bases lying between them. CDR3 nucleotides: TGTGCCAGCAGTGAAAGCGACCCCTGGGGCTACGAGCAGTACTTC. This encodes CASSESDPWGYEQYF.

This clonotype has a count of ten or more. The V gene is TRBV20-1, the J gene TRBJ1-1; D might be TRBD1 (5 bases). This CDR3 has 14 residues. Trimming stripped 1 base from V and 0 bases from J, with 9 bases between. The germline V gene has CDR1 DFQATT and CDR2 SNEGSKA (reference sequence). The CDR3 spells CSARVGGVNTEAFF. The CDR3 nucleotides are TGCAGTGCTAGAGTCGGGGGGGTGAACACTGAAGCTTTCTTT.